This T cell receptor beta chain was sequenced during a study of blood T cell repertoires in COVID-19 (dated by TCRdb to 2020 to 2021). Some background on the complete study: Samples from collaborators originated in the United States, Italy and Spain and spanned both the acute and convalescent phases of COVID-19. The material from the prospective study consisted of cDNA or gDNA derived from T cells, B-cell-depleted T cells, or PBMCs. Deeply sampled blood TCRbeta repertoires from subjects exposed to, actively infected with, or recovered from COVID-19 were included in the dataset. The repertoires were made available in a free public database intended to serve as a resource for research on the immune response to SARS-CoV-2. The samples were drawn from the first 160 participants of the ongoing ImmuneRACE study and from 1,254 subjects provided by 6 global collaborators. A de-identified subject ID, COVID-19 status, age in years and sex were almost always included in the sample metadata. Where available, HLA class I and class II types were taken from metadata supplied by the sample provider and were not determined by assay-based typing.

Here is what the overall study found, with its caveats: The amount of clinical and demographic metadata varied by source and participant and was provided uncurated.

TCRbeta CDR3 regions were amplified from genomic DNA by means of the immunoSEQ Assay, a bias-controlled multiplex PCR. Concerning the study's data processing: The number of nucleated cells in each sample was estimated from the amplification of reference gene primers within the assay. To quantify the absolute abundance of each unique TCRbeta CDR3 rearrangement, sequence reads were collapsed and filtered. For each sample, productive Simpson clonality was calculated by taking the square root of Simpson's diversity index across productive rearrangements. Sourced from immuneACCESS, this table was stored by TCRdb with only in-frame sequences that have V and J called. A share of the clones is absent; for the studies checked, an unresolved V gene accounts for under half, and the remainder has no known explanation. V and J calls and clone size are those listed in that table; D and trimming were worked out from the DNA. The sample yields roughly 99,000 clones; about nine tenths were counted once. The ten biggest clones cover approximately 6.8% of the sample.

Collaborating institutions collected whole blood in K2EDTA tubes following their own protocols. For TCRbeta analysis, collaborators shipped samples in one of three forms: frozen whole blood, isolated PBMCs, or DNA extracted from either of those sample types. The CDR3 contains 15 residues, cysteine and phenylalanine counted. The read is trimmed to its CDR3 DNA, 45 bases read in frame from base 1. Points on this clone: What antigen it recognizes has not been identified. No base quality information exists; no much larger clone differs at one position.

The sequenced sample consisted of peripheral blood. The clonotype originates from a man in his fifties or sixties with active or convalescent COVID-19. Here the chain combines TRBV1 and TRBJ2-5; TRBD1 reflects the table's D call only, with no check against the DNA. TRBV1 counts as a pseudogene. CDR3 reads: CTSSQDVGDQETQYF. DNA sequence: TGCACCAGCAGCCAAGATGTAGGGGACCAAGAGACCCAGTACTTC.